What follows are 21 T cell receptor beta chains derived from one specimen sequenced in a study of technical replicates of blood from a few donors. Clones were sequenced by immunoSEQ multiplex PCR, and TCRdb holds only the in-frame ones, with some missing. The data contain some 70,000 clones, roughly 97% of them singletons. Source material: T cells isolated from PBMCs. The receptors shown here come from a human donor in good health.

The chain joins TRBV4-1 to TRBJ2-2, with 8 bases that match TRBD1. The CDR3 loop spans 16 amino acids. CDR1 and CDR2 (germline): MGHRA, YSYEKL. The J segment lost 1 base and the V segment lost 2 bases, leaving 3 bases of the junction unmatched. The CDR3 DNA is TGCGCCAGCAGCCAACAAGACAGGGGGAACACCGGGGAGCTGTTTTTT. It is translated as CASSQQDRGNTGELFF.

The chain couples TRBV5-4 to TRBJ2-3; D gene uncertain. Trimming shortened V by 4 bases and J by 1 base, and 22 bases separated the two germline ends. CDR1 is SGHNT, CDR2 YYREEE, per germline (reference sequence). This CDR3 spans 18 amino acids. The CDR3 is CASSLPRSGSAGTDTQYF. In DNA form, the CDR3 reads TGTGCCAGCAGCCTGCCGAGGTCGGGTTCTGCGGGCACAGATACGCAGTATTTT.

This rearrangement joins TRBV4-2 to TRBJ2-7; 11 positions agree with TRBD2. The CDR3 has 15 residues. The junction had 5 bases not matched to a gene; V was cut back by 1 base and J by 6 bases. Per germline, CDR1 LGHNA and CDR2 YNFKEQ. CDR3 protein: CASSQVGLAGGEQYF. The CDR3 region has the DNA TGTGCCAGCAGCCAAGTTGGGCTAGCGGGAGGCGAGCAGTACTTC.

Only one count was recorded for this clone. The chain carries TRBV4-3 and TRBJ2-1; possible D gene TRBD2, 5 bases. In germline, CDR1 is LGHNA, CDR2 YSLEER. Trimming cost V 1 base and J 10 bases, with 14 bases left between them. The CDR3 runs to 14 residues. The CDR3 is CASSQAMVAYEQFF. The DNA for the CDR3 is TGCGCCAGCAGCCAAGCCATGGTAGCGTACGAGCAGTTCTTC.

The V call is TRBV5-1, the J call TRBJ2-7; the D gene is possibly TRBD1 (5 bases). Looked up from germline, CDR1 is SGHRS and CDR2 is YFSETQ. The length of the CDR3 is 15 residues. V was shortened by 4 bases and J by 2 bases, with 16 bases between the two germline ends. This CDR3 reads CASSREDTAPYEQYF. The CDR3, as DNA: TGCGCCAGCAGCCGAGAGGACACGGCACCCTACGAGCAGTACTTC.

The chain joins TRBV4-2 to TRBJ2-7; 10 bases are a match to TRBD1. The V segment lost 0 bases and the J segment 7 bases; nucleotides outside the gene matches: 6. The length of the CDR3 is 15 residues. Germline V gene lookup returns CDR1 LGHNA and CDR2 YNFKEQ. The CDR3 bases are TGTGCCAGCAGCCAAGAGACAGGGGGCGCATGGGAGCAGTACTTC. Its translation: CASSQETGGAWEQYF.

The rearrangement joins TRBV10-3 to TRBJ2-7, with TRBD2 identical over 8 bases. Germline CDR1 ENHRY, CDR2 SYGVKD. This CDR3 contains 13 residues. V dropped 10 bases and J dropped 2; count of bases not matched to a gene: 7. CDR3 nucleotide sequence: TGTGCCACCCATAGCGGGATTCCCTACGAGCAGTACTTC. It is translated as CATHSGIPYEQYF.

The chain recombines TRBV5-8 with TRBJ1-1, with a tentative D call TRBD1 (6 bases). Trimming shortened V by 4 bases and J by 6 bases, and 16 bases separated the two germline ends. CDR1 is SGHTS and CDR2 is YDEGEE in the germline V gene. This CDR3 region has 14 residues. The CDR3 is CASSPDRSNAEAFF. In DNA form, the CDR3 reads TGTGCCAGCAGCCCTGACAGGAGTAACGCTGAAGCTTTCTTT.

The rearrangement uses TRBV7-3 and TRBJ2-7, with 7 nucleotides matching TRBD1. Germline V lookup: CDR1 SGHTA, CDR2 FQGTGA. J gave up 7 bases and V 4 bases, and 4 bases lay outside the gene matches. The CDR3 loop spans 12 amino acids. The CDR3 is CASSSTGREQYF. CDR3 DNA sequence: TGTGCCAGCAGCTCGACAGGGCGGGAGCAGTACTTC.

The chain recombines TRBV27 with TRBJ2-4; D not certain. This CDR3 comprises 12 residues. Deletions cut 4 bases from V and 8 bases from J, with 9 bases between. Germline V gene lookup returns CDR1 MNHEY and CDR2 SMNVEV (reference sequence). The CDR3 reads CASSSSTHIQYF. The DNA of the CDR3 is TGTGCCAGCAGTTCCTCGACTCACATTCAGTACTTC.

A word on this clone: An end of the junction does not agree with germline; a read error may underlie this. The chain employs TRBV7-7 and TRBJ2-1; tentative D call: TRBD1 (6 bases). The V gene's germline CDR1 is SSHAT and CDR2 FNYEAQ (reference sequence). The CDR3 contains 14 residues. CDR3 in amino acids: CASSPDRNIGEQFF. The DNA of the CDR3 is TGTGCTAGCAGCCCCGACAGGAATATTGGTGAGCAGTTCTTC.

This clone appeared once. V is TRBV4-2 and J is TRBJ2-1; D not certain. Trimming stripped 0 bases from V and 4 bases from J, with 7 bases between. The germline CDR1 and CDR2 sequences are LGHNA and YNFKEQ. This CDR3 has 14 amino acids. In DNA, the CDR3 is TGTGCCAGCAGCCAAGATGAGCTGTACAATGAGCAGTTCTTC. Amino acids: CASSQDELYNEQFF.

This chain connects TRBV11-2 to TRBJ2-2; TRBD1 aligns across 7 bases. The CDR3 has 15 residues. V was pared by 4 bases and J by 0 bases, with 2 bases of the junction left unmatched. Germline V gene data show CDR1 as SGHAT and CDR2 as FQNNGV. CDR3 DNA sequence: TGTGCCAGCAGCTCGGGGACAGCGAACACCGGGGAGCTGTTTTTT. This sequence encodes CASSSGTANTGELFF.

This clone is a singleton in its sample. CDR3 region: CASSPGGLVTDTQYF. As DNA, the CDR3 is TGTGCCAGCAGCCCTGGAGGTTTGGTGACAGATACGCAGTATTTT. The rearrangement uses TRBV11-3 and TRBJ2-3; maybe TRBD2 (5 bases). The CDR3 runs to 15 residues. The V gene lost 5 bases and the J gene lost 3 bases, with 15 bases spanning the gap. CDR1 is SGHNT and CDR2 is YENEEA in the germline V gene.

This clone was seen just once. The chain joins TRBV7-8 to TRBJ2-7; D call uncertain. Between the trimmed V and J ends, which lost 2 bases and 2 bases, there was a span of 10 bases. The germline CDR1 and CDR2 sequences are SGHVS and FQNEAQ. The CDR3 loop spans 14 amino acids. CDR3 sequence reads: CASSLIPPAYEQYF. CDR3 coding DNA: TGTGCCAGCAGCTTAATTCCGCCGGCCTACGAGCAGTACTTC.

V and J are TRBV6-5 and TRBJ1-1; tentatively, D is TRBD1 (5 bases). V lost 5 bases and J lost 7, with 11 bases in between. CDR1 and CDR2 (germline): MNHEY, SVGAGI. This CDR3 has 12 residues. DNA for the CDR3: TGTGCCAGCAGTCGGGGGATAAATGAAGCTTTCTTT. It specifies CASSRGINEAFF.

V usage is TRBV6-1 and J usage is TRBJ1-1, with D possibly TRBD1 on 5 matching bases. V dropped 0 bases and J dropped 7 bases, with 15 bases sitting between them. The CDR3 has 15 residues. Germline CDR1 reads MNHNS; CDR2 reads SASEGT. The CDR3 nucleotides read TGTGCCAGCAGTGAAGCTCGGCAGGGAGGGAATGAAGCTTTCTTT. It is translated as CASSEARQGGNEAFF.

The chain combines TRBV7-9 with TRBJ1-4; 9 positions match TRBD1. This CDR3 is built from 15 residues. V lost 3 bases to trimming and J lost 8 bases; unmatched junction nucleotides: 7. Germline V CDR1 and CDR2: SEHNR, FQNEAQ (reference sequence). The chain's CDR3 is CASSLPDRGLEKLFF. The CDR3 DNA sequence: TGTGCCAGCAGCTTGCCGGACAGGGGTTTAGAAAAACTGTTTTTT. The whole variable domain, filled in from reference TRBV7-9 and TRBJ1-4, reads DTGVSQNPRHKITKRGQNVTFRCDPISEHNRLYWYRQTLGQGPEFLTYFQNEAQLEKSRLLSDRFSAERPKGSFSTLEIQRTEQGDSAMYLCASSLPDRGLEKLFFGSGTQLSVL.

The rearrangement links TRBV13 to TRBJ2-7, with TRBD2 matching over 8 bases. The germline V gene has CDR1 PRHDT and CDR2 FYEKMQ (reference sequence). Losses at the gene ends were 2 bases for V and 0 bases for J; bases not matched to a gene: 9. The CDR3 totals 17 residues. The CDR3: CASSLMVSGSVSYEQYF. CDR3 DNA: TGTGCCAGCAGCTTAATGGTCAGCGGGAGTGTCTCCTACGAGCAGTACTTC.

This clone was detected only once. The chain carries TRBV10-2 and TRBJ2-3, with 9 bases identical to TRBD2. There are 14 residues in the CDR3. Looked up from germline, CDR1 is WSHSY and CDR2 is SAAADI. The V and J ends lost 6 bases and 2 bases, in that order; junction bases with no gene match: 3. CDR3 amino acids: CASSLAGTTDTQYF. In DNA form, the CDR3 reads TGCGCCAGCAGCCTAGCGGGGACCACAGATACGCAGTATTTT.

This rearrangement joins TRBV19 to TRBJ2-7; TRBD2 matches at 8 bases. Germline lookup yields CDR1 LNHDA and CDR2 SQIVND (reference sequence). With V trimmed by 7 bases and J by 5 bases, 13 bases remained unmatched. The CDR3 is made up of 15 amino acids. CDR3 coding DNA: TGTGCCAGTACCGCGCCGGGACTAGAACCGAACGAGCAGTACTTC. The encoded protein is CASTAPGLEPNEQYF.